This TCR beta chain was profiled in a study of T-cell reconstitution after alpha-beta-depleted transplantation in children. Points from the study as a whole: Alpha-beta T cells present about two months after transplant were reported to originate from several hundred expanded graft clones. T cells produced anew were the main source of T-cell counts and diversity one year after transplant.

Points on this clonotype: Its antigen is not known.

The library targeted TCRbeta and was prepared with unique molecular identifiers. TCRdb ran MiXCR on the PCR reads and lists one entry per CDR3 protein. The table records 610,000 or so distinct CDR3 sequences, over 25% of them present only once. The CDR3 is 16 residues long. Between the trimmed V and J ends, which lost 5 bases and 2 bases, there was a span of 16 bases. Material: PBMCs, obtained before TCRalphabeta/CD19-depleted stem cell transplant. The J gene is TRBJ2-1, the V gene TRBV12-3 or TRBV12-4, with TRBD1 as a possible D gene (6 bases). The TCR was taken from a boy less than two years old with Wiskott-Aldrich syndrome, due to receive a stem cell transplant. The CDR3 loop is CASSPRGQFPYNEQFF. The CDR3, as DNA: TGTGCCAGCAGTCCCAGGGGACAATTTCCCTACAATGAGCAGTTCTTC.